This T cell receptor (beta chain) was identified in a study of shared clonotypes between healthy human individuals. The V end lost 6 bases, the J end lost 4 bases, and 9 bases lay between the germline ends. The CDR3 contains 13 residues. The germline gives CDR1 MNHEY, CDR2 SMNVEV (reference sequence). Original data processing: ImmunoSEQ gave junction-only sequences without quality scores, so filtering differed. Some clones are missing from TCRdb's copy, which holds only in-frame ones; the method was immunoSEQ multiplex PCR. That table supplies the V and J calls and clone size; D and trimming were determined from the DNA. The sample yields about 2.4 million clones, over 85% seen once.

V usage is TRBV27 and J usage is TRBJ2-2, with D perhaps TRBD2 (5 bases). Sample: naive CD4+ T cells from PBMCs. Subset noted: CD45RA+ positively selected. The sequence was obtained from a man between 18 and 35 years old in good health. Some clones in this sample may be carry-over from other donors' samples. In DNA, the CDR3 is TGTGCCAGCAGAGGACTGGGCACCGGGGAGCTGTTTTTT. This codes for CASRGLGTGELFF.